This is a list of T cell receptor beta chains from one sample in a study of blood T cell repertoires in COVID-19. Only in-frame clones appear in the TCRdb table, and some are missing; sequencing was by immunoSEQ multiplex PCR. The sample carries 410,000 or so clones, around nine tenths recorded once. The sample was peripheral blood. These receptors were taken from a woman between 40 and 55 years old with COVID-19, enrolled during active disease. The CDR3 runs from the conserved cysteine through the conserved F or W. D genes are given only for firm matches. Some rows have no size entry. The others give once, few or many, or a class for an expanded clone.

>.|.|TRBJ1-1|TRBV7-2
CASSLGAGNTEAFF
TGTGCCAGCAGCTTAGGGGCCGGGAACACTGAAGCTTTCTTT
>.|.|TRBJ1-5|TRBV28
CASSLWDSNVYSNQPQHF
TGTGCCAGCAGTTTATGGGACAGTAACGTTTATAGCAATCAGCCCCAGCATTTT
>.|.|TRBJ1-4|TRBV9
CASSRIIGQELFF
TGTGCCAGCAGCCGAATAATTGGACAAGAACTGTTTTTT
>.|TRBD1|TRBJ1-5|TRBV28
CASSLGSAGGMQPQHF
TGTGCCAGCAGTTTAGGTTCGGCAGGGGGCATGCAGCCCCAGCATTTT
>once|.|TRBJ1-4|TRBV6-2/TRBV6-3
CASSYLPGEKLFF
TGTGCCAGCAGTTACCTTCCGGGTGAAAAACTGTTTTTT
>.|TRBD2|TRBJ2-3|TRBV10-2
CASLGLAGATDTQYF
TGCGCCAGCCTGGGACTAGCGGGAGCCACAGATACGCAGTATTTT
>.|TRBD1|TRBJ2-3|TRBV5-1
CASSLTSGTGKTDTQYF
TGCGCCAGCAGCTTGACGAGCGGGACAGGGAAGACAGATACGCAGTATTTT
>.|TRBD1|TRBJ1-5|TRBV19
CASEQGRSQPQHF
TGTGCCAGTGAACAGGGGAGGTCTCAGCCCCAGCATTTT
>.|.|TRBJ1-5|TRBV10-3
CAISLLSNQPQHF
TGTGCCATCAGTTTACTTTCCAATCAGCCCCAGCATTTT
>.|.|TRBJ1-5|TRBV4-3
CASSQGTGFDQPQHF
TGCGCCAGCAGCCAAGGGACGGGGTTCGATCAGCCCCAGCATTTT
>.|TRBD1|TRBJ1-2|TRBV5-6
CASSPGQGAGYGYTF
TGTGCCAGCAGCCCAGGACAGGGCGCGGGCTATGGCTACACCTTC
>.|TRBD1|TRBJ2-4|TRBV28
CASSLTDRGDIQYF
TGTGCCAGCAGTTTAACGGACAGGGGAGACATTCAGTACTTC
>.|.|TRBJ1-1|TRBV28
CASRGTREAFF
TGTGCCAGCAGGGGCACCCGTGAAGCTTTCTTT
>.|.|TRBJ1-5|TRBV7-3
CASSFLGRGSWQPQHF
TGTGCCAGCAGCTTCCTGGGACGGGGGTCATGGCAGCCCCAGCATTTT
>.|.|TRBJ2-3|TRBV7-9
CASSSRLGTQYF
TGTGCCAGCAGCTCCCGACTGGGTACGCAGTATTTT
>.|.|TRBJ1-1|TRBV21-1
CASSSPQGDTEAFF
TGTGCCAGCAGCTCCCCTCAGGGGGACACTGAAGCTTTCTTT
>.|.|TRBJ2-2|TRBV7-6
CASSLFSLAGVTGELFF
TGTGCCAGCAGCTTATTTTCTTTGGCGGGTGTCACCGGGGAGCTGTTTTTT
>.|.|TRBJ1-6|TRBV28
CASSPSGGYNSPLHF
TGTGCCAGCAGTCCCTCCGGGGGCTATAATTCACCCCTCCACTTT
>.|.|TRBJ2-1|TRBV5-1
CASSLWGGPSYNEQFF
TGCGCCAGCAGCTTGTGGGGGGGGCCCTCCTACAATGAGCAGTTCTTC
>.|.|TRBJ1-4|TRBV18
CASSQGLDEKLFF
TGTGCCAGCTCTCAGGGTCTGGATGAAAAACTGTTTTTT
>.|.|TRBJ2-1|TRBV28
CASSLSAGSRNEQFF
TGTGCCAGCAGTTTATCGGCCGGGAGTCGTAATGAGCAGTTCTTC
>.|.|TRBJ1-5|TRBV7-9
CASSLRGPNQPQHF
TGTGCCAGCAGCCTAAGAGGGCCCAATCAGCCCCAGCATTTT
>.|.|TRBJ1-2|TRBV7-2
CASSLEGLNDGYTF
TGTGCCAGCAGCTTAGAGGGACTTAACGATGGCTACACCTTC
>.|.|TRBJ1-6|TRBV4-3
CASSQDPRAGNNSPLHF
TGCGCCAGCAGCCAAGACCCCCGGGCGGGAAATAATTCACCCCTCCACTTT
>once|TRBD2|TRBJ2-7|TRBV28
CASSSSREIAGEHEQYF
TGTGCCAGCAGTTCCTCCAGGGAGATAGCGGGAGAACACGAGCAGTACTTC
>few|.|TRBJ2-2|TRBV15
CATSRDQAPTGELFF
TGTGCCACCAGCAGAGATCAGGCACCCACCGGGGAGCTGTTTTTT
>.|.|TRBJ2-7|TRBV6-1
CASSEGGLASYEQYF
TGTGCCAGCAGCGAAGGCGGGTTAGCCTCCTACGAGCAGTACTTC
>.|TRBD1|TRBJ2-2|TRBV7-2
CASSTGQGFYTGELFF
TGTGCCAGCAGCACGGGACAGGGATTTTATACCGGGGAGCTGTTTTTT
>.|TRBD1|TRBJ1-1|TRBV2
CASSGAAGGRGEAFF
TGTGCCAGCAGTGGGGCTGCAGGGGGTCGAGGGGAAGCTTTCTTT
>many|.|TRBJ1-2|TRBV28
CASTTRVYYGYTF
TGTGCCAGCACGACTAGGGTCTACTATGGCTACACCTTC
>.|.|TRBJ2-7|TRBV30
CAWSSLRGYEQYF
TGTGCCTGGAGTTCCCTTCGGGGCTACGAGCAGTACTTC
>.|.|TRBJ1-6|TRBV30
CAWKTGINSPLHF
TGTGCCTGGAAGACGGGGATAAATTCACCCCTCCACTTT
>.|.|TRBJ1-6|TRBV21-1
CASSKGPTSHNSPLHF
TGTGCCAGCAGCAAAGGTCCGACATCACATAATTCACCCCTCCACTTT
>.|TRBD1|TRBJ1-5|TRBV27
CASSGTGSRNQPQHF
TGTGCCAGCAGTGGGACAGGGAGTCGCAATCAGCCCCAGCATTTT
>.|.|TRBJ1-3|TRBV5-8
CASRREGNTIYF
TGTGCCAGCCGCCGTGAGGGAAACACCATATATTTT
>.|.|TRBJ1-6|TRBV11-2
CAVIGPHGPLHF
TGTGCCGTCATAGGCCCACACGGGCCCCTCCACTTT
>.|TRBD2|TRBJ2-2|TRBV3-1/TRBV3-2
CASSQDLAGVTGELFF
TGTGCCAGCAGCCAAGATCTAGCGGGAGTAACCGGGGAGCTGTTTTTT
>.|TRBD1|TRBJ2-7|TRBV6-1
CASSEGTGGAYEQYF
TGTGCCAGCAGTGAAGGGACAGGGGGCGCGTACGAGCAGTACTTC
>once|TRBD1|TRBJ2-6|TRBV5-4
CASSSFWEGQGNSGANVLTF
TGTGCCAGCAGCTCCTTTTGGGAAGGACAGGGTAACTCTGGGGCCAACGTCCTGACTTTC
>.|TRBD1|TRBJ1-3|TRBV6-5
CASSLDRVSGNTIYF
TGTGCCAGCAGTCTGGACAGGGTCTCTGGAAACACCATATATTTT
>.|TRBD2|TRBJ2-1|TRBV28
CASKSSGPSYNEQFF
TGTGCCAGCAAGTCTAGCGGGCCTTCCTACAATGAGCAGTTCTTC
>.|TRBD1|TRBJ1-2|TRBV4-3
CASSQGNRGTGYTF
TGCGCCAGCAGCCAGGGCAACAGGGGTACGGGCTACACCTTC
>.|.|TRBJ2-5|TRBV24-1
CATSDPQETQYF
TGTGCCACCAGTGATCCACAAGAGACCCAGTACTTC
>once|.|TRBJ2-5|TRBV6-2/TRBV6-3
CASSMGLTSQETQYF
TGTGCCAGCAGTATGGGACTTACGAGCCAAGAGACCCAGTACTTC
>once|.|TRBJ2-7|TRBV4-3
CASSQVRASTYEQYF
TGCGCCAGCAGCCAAGTACGAGCGAGCACCTACGAGCAGTACTTC
>.|TRBD1|TRBJ2-5|TRBV5-1
CASSYDERGQASFRETQYF
TGCGCCAGCAGCTACGACGAAAGGGGGCAGGCCAGTTTCAGGGAGACCCAGTACTTC
>.|TRBD1|TRBJ1-2|TRBV7-8
CASSPVGQGMGGYTF
TGTGCCAGCAGCCCCGTCGGACAGGGGATGGGCGGCTACACCTTC
>.|TRBD1|TRBJ1-2|TRBV6-2/TRBV6-3
CASSYIRGQKGYTF
TGTGCCAGCAGTTATATCAGGGGGCAAAAAGGCTACACCTTC
>.|TRBD1|TRBJ2-1|TRBV7-3
CASSFSGTGYNEQFF
TGTGCCAGCAGCTTTTCCGGGACAGGGTACAATGAGCAGTTCTTC
>few|TRBD1|TRBJ1-1|TRBV27
CASSKYAGTVNTEAFF
TGTGCCAGCAGTAAATACGCCGGGACAGTGAACACTGAAGCTTTCTTT
>.|TRBD1|TRBJ1-2|TRBV28
CASSRPGGHVGYTF
TGTGCCAGCAGTCGCCCAGGGGGGCATGTCGGCTACACCTTC
>.|.|TRBJ2-1|TRBV28
CATDDSGEQFF
TGTGCCACCGACGACTCCGGTGAGCAGTTCTTC
>.|.|TRBJ1-5|TRBV19
CASSVDRYDQPQHF
TGTGCCAGTAGTGTCGACAGGTATGATCAGCCCCAGCATTTT